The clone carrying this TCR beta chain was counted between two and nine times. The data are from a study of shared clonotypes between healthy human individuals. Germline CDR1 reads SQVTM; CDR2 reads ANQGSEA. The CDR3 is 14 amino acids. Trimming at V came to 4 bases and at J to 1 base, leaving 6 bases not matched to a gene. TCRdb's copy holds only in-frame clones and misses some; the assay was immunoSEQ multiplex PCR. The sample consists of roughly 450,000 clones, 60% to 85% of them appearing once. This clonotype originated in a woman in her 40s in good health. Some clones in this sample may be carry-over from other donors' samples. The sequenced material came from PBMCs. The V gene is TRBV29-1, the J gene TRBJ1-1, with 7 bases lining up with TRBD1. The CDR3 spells CSVVRTGANTEAFF. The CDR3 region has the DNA TGCAGCGTTGTCCGGACAGGAGCGAACACTGAAGCTTTCTTT.